This TCR beta chain was observed in a study of somatic mutations in cytotoxic T cells in rheumatoid arthritis. Study as a whole: Peripheral blood samples of approximately 30 ml EDTA were taken from patients directly after diagnosis and before treatment. The authors flow-sorted some V beta antibody-stained T-cell populations at nearly 100% purity, including V beta1+ cells that they sequenced for TCRB.

This clone was seen only a few times. Its antigen remains unidentified. Study-level findings and limits: Rheumatoid arthritis patients were compared with age-matched healthy controls, and their CD8+ T-cell clonality did not differ significantly. The top CD8+ clone topped 20% of CD8+ cells in about an eighth of the 65 patients.

Trimming took 4 bases from V and 7 from J, leaving 14 bases between them. This CDR3 spans 13 amino acids. CDR1 SQVTM and CDR2 ANQGSEA come from the germline V gene. TCRdb's table, derived via immunoSEQ multiplex PCR, lists solely in-frame clones and lacks some. Among tens of thousands of clones, 65% to 85% were seen once, and the ten largest hold approximately 10%. The rearrangement joins TRBV29-1 to TRBJ2-1; no definite D call. Sequencing was done on a sample of CD8+ T cells sorted from blood. This TCR was sampled from an adult with rheumatoid arthritis. The chain's CDR3 is CSVAIGPENEQFF. CDR3 bases: TGCAGCGTTGCAATAGGACCGGAAAATGAGCAGTTCTTC.